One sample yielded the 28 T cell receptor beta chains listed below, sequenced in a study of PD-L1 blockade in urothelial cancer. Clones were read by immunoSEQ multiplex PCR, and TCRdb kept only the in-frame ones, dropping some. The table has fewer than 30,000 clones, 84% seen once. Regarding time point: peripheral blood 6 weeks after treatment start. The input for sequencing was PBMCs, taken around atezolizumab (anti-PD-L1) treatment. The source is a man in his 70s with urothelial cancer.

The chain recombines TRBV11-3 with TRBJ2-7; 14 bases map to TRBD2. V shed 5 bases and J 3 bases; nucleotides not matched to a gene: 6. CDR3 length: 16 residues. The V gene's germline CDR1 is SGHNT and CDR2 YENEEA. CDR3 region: CASSPHGTSGSYEQYF. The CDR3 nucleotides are TGTGCCAGCAGCCCACATGGGACTAGCGGGAGCTACGAGCAGTACTTC.

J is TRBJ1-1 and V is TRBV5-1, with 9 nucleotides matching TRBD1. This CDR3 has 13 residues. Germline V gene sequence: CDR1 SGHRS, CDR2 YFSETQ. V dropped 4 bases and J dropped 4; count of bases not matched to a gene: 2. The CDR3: CASSRDRATEAFF. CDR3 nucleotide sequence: TGCGCCAGCAGCCGGGACAGGGCCACTGAAGCTTTCTTT.

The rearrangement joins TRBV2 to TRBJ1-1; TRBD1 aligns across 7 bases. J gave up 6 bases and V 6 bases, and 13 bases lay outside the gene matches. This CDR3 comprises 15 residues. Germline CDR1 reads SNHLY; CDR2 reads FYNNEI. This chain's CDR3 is CASRGQRGGASEAFF. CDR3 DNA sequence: TGTGCCAGCAGGGGACAGCGTGGGGGCGCCTCTGAAGCTTTCTTT.

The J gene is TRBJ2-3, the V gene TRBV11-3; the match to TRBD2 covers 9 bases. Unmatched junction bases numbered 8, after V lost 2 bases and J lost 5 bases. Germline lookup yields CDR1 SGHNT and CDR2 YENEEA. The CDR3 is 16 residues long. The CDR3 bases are TGTGCCAGCAGCTTATCGGCGGGAGGGACGAAAGATACGCAGTATTTT. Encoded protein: CASSLSAGGTKDTQYF. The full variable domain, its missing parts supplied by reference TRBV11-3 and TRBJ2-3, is EAGVVQSPRYKIIEKKQPVAFWCNPISGHNTLYWYLQNLGQGPELLIRYENEEAVDDSQLPKDRFSAERLKGVDSTLKIQPAELGDSAVYLCASSLSAGGTKDTQYFGPGTRLTVL.

CDR3 coding DNA: TGTGCCAGCAGCCTAGACCTAGCGGGATACAATGAGCAGTTCTTC. Protein: CASSLDLAGYNEQFF. The V call is TRBV7-8, the J call TRBJ2-1, with TRBD2 identical over 9 bases. CDR1 and CDR2 from the germline V gene are SGHVS and FQNEAQ. The CDR3 sequence is 15 residues long. Trimming removed 5 bases from V and 4 bases from J; junction bases left unmatched: 6.

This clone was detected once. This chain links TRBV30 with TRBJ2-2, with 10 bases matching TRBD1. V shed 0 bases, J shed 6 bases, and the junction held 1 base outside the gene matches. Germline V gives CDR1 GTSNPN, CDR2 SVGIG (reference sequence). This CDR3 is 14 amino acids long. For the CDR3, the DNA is TGTGCCTGGAGTGTTGGGACAGGGGCCGGGGAGCTGTTTTTT. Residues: CAWSVGTGAGELFF.

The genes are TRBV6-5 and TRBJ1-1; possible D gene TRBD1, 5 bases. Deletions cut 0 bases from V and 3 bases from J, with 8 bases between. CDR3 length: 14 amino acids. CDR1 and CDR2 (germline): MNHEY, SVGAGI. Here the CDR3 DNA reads TGTGCCAGCAGTTACTCGGGGGGTGACACTGAAGCTTTCTTT. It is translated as CASSYSGGDTEAFF.

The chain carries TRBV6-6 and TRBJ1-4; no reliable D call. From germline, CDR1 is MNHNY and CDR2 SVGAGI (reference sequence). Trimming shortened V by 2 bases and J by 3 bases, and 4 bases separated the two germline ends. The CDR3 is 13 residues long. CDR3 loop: CASSYRANEKLFF. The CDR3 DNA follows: TGTGCCAGCAGTTACCGGGCTAATGAAAAACTGTTTTTT.

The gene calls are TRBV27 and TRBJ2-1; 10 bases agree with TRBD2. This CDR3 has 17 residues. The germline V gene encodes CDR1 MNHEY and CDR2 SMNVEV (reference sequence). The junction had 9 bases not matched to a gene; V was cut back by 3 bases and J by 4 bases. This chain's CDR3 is CASSLASGRVGYNEQFF. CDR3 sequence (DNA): TGTGCCAGCAGTTTGGCTAGCGGGAGAGTGGGGTACAATGAGCAGTTCTTC.

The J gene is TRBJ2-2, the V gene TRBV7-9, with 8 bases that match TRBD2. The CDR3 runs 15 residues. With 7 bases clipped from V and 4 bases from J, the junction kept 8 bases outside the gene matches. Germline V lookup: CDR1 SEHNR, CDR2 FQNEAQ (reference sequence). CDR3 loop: CASTGGGVSTGELFF. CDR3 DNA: TGTGCCAGCACCGGGGGGGGCGTGAGCACCGGGGAGCTGTTTTTT.

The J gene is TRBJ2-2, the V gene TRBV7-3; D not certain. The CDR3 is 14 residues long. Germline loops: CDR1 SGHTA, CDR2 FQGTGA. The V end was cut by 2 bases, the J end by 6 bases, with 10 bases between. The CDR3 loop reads CASSLVSPPGELFF. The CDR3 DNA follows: TGTGCCAGCAGCTTAGTTAGTCCCCCCGGGGAGCTGTTTTTT.

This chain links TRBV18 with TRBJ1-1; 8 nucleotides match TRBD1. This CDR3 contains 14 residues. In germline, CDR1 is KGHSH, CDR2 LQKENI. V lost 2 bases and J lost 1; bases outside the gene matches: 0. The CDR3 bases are TGTGCCAGCTCACCAGACAGGGGGAACACTGAAGCTTTCTTT. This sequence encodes CASSPDRGNTEAFF.

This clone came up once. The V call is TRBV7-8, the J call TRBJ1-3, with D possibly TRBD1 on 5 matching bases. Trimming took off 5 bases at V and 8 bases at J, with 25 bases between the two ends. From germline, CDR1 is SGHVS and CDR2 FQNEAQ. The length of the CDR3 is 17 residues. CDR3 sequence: CASSLLGQGGRRDTIYF. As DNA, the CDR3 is TGTGCCAGCAGCCTCCTGGGGCAGGGAGGCCGTCGGGACACCATATATTTT.

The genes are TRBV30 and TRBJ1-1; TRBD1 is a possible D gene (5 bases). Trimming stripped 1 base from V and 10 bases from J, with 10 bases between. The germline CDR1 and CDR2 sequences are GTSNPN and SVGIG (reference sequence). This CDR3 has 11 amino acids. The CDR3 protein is CAWSGTGRAFF. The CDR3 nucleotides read TGTGCCTGGAGTGGAACAGGAAGAGCTTTCTTT.

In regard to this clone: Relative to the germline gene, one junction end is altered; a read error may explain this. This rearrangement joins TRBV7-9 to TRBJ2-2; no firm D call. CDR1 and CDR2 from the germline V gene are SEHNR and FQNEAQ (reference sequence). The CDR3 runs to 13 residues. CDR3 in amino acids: CASSVALTGELFF. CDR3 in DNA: TGTGCCAGCAGCGTAGCCCTCACCGGGGAGCTGTTTTTT.

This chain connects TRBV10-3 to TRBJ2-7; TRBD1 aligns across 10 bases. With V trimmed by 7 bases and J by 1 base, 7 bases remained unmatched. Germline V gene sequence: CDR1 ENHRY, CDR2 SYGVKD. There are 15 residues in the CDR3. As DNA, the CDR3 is TGTGCCATCACCGCGGGGACAGGGGTGTCCTACGAGCAGTACTTC. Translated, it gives CAITAGTGVSYEQYF.

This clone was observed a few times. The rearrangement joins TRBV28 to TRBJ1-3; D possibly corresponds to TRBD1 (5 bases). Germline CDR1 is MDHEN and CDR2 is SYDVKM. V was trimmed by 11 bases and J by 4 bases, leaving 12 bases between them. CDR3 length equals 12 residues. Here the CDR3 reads CAVPGNGNTIYF. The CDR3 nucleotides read TGTGCCGTTCCAGGGAACGGAAACACCATATATTTT.

CDR3 coding DNA: TGTGCCACCAGCAGAGATACGGGAGGCGAGCAGTACTTC. Its translation: CATSRDTGGEQYF. This chain uses TRBV15 with TRBJ2-7; 7 nucleotides align to TRBD2. V gave up 0 bases and J gave up 6 bases; unmatched junction bases: 2. This CDR3 contains 13 residues. Germline V CDR1 and CDR2: LNHNV, YYDKDF (reference sequence).

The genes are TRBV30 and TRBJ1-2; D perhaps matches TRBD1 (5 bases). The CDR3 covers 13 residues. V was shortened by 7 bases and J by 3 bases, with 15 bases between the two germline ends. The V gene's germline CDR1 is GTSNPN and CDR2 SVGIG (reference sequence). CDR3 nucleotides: TGTGCCTCCCAGGCCGGGGGAGACTATGGCTACACCTTC. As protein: CASQAGGDYGYTF.

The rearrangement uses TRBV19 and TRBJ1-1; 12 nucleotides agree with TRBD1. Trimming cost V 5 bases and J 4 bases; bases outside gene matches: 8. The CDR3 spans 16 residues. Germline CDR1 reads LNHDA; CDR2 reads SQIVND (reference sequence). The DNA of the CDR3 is TGTGCCAGTAGTGCCGGGACAGGGGGCGAGAGCACTGAAGCTTTCTTT. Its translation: CASSAGTGGESTEAFF.

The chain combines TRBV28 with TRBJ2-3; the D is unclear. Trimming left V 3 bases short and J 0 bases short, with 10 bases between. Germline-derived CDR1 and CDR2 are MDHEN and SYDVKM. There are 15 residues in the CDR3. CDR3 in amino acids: CASSLGSTSTDTQYF. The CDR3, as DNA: TGTGCCAGCAGTTTGGGCTCAACTAGCACAGATACGCAGTATTTT.

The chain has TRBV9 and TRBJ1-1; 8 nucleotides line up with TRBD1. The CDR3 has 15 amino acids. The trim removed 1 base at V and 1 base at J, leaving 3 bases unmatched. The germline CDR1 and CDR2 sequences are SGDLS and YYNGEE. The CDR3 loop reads CASSVTGGANTEAFF. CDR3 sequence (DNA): TGTGCCAGCAGCGTAACAGGGGGGGCGAACACTGAAGCTTTCTTT.

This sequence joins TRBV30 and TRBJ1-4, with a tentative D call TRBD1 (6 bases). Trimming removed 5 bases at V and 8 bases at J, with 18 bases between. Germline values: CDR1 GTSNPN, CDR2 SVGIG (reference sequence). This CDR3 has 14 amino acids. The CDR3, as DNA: TGTGCCTGGTTGGGCGGGGGGCGGTTAGAAAAACTGTTTTTT. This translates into CAWLGGGRLEKLFF.

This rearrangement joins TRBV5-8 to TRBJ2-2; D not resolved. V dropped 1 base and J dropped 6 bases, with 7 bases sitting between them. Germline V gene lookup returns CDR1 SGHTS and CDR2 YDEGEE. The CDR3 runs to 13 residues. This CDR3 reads CASSLKSSGELFF. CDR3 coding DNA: TGTGCCAGCAGCTTGAAGAGTTCCGGGGAGCTGTTTTTT.

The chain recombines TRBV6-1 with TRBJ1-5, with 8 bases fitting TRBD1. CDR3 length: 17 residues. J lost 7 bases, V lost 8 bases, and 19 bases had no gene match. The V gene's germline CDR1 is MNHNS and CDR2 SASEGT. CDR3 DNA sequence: TGTGCCAGCCGTGGAGGCTCGGGGGCTACAGGGGGACAGCCCCAGCATTTT. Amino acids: CASRGGSGATGGQPQHF.

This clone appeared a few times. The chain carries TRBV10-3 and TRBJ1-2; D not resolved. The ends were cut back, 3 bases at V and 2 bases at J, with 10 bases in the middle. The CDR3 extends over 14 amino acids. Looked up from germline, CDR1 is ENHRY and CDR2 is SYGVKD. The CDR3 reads CAISDLGDNYGYTF. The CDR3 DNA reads TGTGCCATCAGTGATTTGGGCGACAACTATGGCTACACCTTC.

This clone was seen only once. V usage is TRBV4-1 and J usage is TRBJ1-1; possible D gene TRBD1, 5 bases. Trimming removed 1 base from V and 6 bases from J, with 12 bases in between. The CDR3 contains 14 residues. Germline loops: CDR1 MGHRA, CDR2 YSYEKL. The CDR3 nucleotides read TGCGCCAGCAGCCAAGGCCAGGGATCGGCTGAAGCTTTCTTT. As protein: CASSQGQGSAEAFF.

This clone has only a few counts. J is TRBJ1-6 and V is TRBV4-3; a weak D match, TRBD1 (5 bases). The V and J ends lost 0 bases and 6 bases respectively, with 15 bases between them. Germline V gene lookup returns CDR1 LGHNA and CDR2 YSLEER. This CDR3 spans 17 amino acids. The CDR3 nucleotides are TGCGCCAGCAGCCAAGATTATAAAGGGGCGCTTAATTCACCCCTCCACTTT. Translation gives CASSQDYKGALNSPLHF.